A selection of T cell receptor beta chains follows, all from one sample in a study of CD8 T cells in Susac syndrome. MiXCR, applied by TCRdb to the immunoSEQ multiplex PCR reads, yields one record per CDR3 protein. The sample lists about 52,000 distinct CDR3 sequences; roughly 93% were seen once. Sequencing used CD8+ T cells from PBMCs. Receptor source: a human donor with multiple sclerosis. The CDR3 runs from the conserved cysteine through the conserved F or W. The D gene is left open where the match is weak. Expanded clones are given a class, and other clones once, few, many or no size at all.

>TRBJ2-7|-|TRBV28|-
CASSAAYSHEQYF
TGTGCCAGCAGTGCCGCCTACTCCCACGAGCAGTACTTC
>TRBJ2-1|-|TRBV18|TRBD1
CASSPLQGGLRNEQFF
TGTGCCAGCTCACCTTTACAGGGGGGCTTAAGGAATGAGCAGTTCTTC
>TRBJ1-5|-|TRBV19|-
CASSLWGGQPQHF
TGTGCCAGTAGTCTATGGGGTGGCCAGCCCCAGCATTTT
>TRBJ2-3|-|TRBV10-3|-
CAISDPQHTDTQYF
TGTGCCATCAGTGATCCTCAACACACAGATACGCAGTATTTT
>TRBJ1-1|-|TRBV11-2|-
CASSYGSNTEAFF
TGTGCCAGCAGCTACGGATCGAACACTGAAGCTTTCTTT
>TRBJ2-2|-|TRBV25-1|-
CASSLTGKAGELFF
TGTGCCAGCAGCCTAACAGGGAAGGCCGGGGAGCTGTTTTTT
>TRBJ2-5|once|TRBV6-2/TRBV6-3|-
CASSFRGQKETQYF
TGTGCCAGCAGTTTCCGGGGGCAGAAAGAGACCCAGTACTTC
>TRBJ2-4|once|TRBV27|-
CASSLAGPWDIQYF
TGTGCCAGCAGTTTAGCGGGACCCTGGGACATTCAGTACTTC
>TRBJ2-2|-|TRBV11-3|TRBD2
CASSPRLAGGNTGELFF
TGTGCCAGCAGCCCAAGACTAGCGGGGGGAAACACCGGGGAGCTGTTTTTT
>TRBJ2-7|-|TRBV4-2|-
CASSPPGSYEQYF
TGTGCCAGCAGCCCCCCGGGCTCCTACGAGCAGTACTTC
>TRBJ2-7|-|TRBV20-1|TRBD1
CSVPGQGFSSYEQYF
TGCAGTGTTCCGGGACAGGGGTTTAGCTCCTACGAGCAGTACTTC
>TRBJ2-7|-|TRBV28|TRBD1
CASSPGQEIFYEQYF
TGTGCCAGCAGCCCTGGACAGGAGATATTCTACGAGCAGTACTTC
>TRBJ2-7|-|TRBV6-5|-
CASSYSSGPLDEQYF
TGTGCCAGCAGTTACTCGTCAGGGCCGCTCGACGAGCAGTACTTC
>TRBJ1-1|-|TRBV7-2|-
CASSFSATAEAFF
TGTGCCAGCAGCTTTTCAGCGACAGCTGAAGCTTTCTTT
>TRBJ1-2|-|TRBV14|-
CASSQDKEQKF
TGTGCCAGCAGCCAAGATAAGGAACAGAAGTTC
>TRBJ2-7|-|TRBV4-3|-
CASSQGRVAYEQYF
TGCGCCAGCAGCCAAGGGAGAGTGGCTTACGAGCAGTACTTC
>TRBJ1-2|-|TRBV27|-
CASSFRSRADGYTF
TGTGCCAGCAGTTTCAGATCTCGGGCGGATGGCTACACCTTC
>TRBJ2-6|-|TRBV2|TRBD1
CASSEEGQVWANVLTF
TGTGCCAGCAGTGAAGAGGGACAGGTGTGGGCCAACGTCCTGACTTTC
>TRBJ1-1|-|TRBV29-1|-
CSVETRTEAFF
TGCAGCGTTGAAACAAGAACTGAAGCTTTCTTT
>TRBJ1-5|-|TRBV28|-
CASSLEGSYSNQPQHF
TGTGCCAGCAGTTTAGAGGGGTCATATAGCAATCAGCCCCAGCATTTT
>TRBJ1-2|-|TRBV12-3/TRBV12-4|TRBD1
CASSQQGALGYTF
TGTGCCAGCAGCCAACAGGGGGCGCTGGGCTACACCTTC
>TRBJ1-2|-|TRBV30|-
CAWSSHGGNYGYTF
TGTGCCTGGAGTAGCCATGGGGGAAACTATGGCTACACCTTC
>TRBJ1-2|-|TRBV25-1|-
CASGPKDGTYGYTF
TGTGCCAGCGGACCGAAGGACGGGACCTATGGCTACACCTTC